This note documents a single TCR beta chain sequence. The data originate from a study of blood T cell repertoires in COVID-19. Study background: The study drew acute and convalescent COVID-19 samples from the United States, Italy and Spain. The analysed material was cDNA or gDNA that came from T cells, B-cell-depleted T cells, or PBMCs.

V lost 6 bases and J 2 bases, leaving 10 bases between the germline ends. Germline values: CDR1 SGHTA, CDR2 FQGNSA. This CDR3 comprises 14 residues. The authors' processing: The authors estimated nucleated cell counts from reference gene primer amplification. Assay: immunoSEQ multiplex PCR; the TCRdb copy retains only in-frame clones and omits some. For V, J and clone size, that table is used; D and trimming come from the DNA. The sample yields about 100,000 clones, more than 75% seen once. The J gene is TRBJ2-2, the V gene TRBV7-2; perhaps TRBD1 as D (6 bases). The receptor's source is a human donor in a cohort sampled during active COVID-19. Sample: peripheral blood. The CDR3 DNA is TGTGCCAGCAGGGACAGCGGAAACACCGGGGAGCTGTTTTTT. Translating gives CASRDSGNTGELFF.